This entry is about one T cell receptor (beta chain). The target antigen is unknown. Selected positively for CCR7 and CD45RO-negative, naive CD8 cells excluded terminally differentiated effector memory CD45RA+ cells. The sample originates from a study of shared clonotypes between healthy human individuals. Study background: Each donor's CD4 naive and CD4 memory cells filled three plates apiece, CD8 naive two, and CD8 memory one. General study points: Estimated clonotype richness was generally higher in naive than memory subsets.

Sequencing was performed with immunoSEQ multiplex PCR; in TCRdb, only in-frame clones are kept and a portion is missing. The sample records about 590,000 clones, roughly 95% being singletons. The receptor was isolated from a woman aged 30 to 39 in good health. The sequenced sample consisted of naive CD8+ T cells sorted from blood.

The CDR3 protein is CASRLGLGRGNLFF. As DNA, the CDR3 is TGTGCCAGCAGGTTGGGGCTCGGGCGCGGAAACCTGTTTTTT. The chain couples TRBV27 to TRBJ1-4; weak D call: TRBD1 (5 bases). The CDR3 loop spans 14 amino acids. Trimming shortened V by 6 bases and J by 14 bases, and 22 bases separated the two germline ends. CDR1 and CDR2 (germline): MNHEY, SMNVEV (reference sequence).